The source of this T cell receptor beta chain is a study of blood T cell repertoires in COVID-19. Study in general: In each case, the material was cDNA or gDNA derived from T cells, B-cell-depleted T cells, or PBMCs.

As processed by the authors: How many nucleated cells were present was estimated from reference gene primer amplification. The protocol was immunoSEQ multiplex PCR, while the TCRdb copy is restricted to in-frame clones and leaves out a portion. The DNA was the basis for D and trimming; V, J and clone size are from that table. The repertoire has about 45,000 clones, 87% of them found once; the top ten carry 4.7%. The germline V gene has CDR1 SGHDN and CDR2 FVKESK. The CDR3 covers 14 residues. V was shortened by 4 bases and J by 5 bases, with 13 bases between the two germline ends. Source material: peripheral blood. The clonotype was recovered from a human donor in a cohort sampled during active COVID-19. The chain uses TRBV14 and TRBJ2-3; maybe TRBD1 (6 bases). CDR3 sequence reads: CASSRVRGIDTQYF. As DNA, the CDR3 is TGTGCCAGCAGCCGGGTCAGGGGAATAGATACGCAGTATTTT.